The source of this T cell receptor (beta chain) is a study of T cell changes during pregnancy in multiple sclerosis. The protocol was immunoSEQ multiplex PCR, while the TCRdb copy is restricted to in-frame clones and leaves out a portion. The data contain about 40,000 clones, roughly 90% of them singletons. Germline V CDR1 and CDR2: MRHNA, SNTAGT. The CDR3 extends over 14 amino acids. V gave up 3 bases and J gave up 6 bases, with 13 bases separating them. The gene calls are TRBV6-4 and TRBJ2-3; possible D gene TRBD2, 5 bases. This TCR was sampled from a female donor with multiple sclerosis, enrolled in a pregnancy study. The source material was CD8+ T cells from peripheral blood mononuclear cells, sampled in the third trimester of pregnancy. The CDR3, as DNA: TGTGCCAGCAGTGAAGAGGGAGAGGGTGATACGCAGTATTTT. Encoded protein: CASSEEGEGDTQYF.